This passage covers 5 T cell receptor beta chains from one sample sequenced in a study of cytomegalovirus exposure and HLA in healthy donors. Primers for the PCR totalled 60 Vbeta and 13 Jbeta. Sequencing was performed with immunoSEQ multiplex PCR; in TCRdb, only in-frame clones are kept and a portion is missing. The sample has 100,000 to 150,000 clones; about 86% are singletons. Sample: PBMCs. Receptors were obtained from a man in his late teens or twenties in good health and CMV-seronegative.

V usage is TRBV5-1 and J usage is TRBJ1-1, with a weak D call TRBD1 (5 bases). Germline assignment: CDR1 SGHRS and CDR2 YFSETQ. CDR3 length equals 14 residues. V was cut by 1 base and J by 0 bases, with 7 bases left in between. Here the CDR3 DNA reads TGCGCCAGCAGCTTGAGGGGCATGAACACTGAAGCTTTCTTT. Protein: CASSLRGMNTEAFF.

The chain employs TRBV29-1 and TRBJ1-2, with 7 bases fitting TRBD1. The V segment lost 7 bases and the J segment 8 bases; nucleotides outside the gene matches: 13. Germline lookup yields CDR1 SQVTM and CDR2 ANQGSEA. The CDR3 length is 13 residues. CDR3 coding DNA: TGCAGCGCTGACAGGGAGGGCTTCTTCGGCTACACCTTC. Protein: CSADREGFFGYTF.

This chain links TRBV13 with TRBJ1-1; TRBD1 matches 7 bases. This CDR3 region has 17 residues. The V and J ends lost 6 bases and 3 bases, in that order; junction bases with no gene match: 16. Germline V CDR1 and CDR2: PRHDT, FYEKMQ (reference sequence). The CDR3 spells CASRLQKGASWDTEAFF. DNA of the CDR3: TGTGCCAGCAGGCTCCAGAAGGGGGCTTCGTGGGACACTGAAGCTTTCTTT. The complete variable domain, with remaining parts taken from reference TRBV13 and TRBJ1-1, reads AAGVIQSPRHLIKEKRETATLKCYPIPRHDTVYWYQQGPGQDPQFLISFYEKMQSDKGSIPDRFSAQQFSDYHSELNMSSLELGDSALYFCASRLQKGASWDTEAFFGQGTRLTVV.

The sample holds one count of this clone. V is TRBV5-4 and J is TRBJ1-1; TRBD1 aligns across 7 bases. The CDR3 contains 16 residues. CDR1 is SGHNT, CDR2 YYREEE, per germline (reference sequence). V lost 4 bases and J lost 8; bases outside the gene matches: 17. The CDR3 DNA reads TGTGCCAGCAGCGTGGAAGGGGGCAGGGCCGGTTTAGAAGCTTTCTTT. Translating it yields CASSVEGGRAGLEAFF.

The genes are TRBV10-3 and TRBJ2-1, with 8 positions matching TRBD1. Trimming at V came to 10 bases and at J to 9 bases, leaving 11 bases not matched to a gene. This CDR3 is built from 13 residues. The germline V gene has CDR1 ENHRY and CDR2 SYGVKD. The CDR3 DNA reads TGTGCCACCAGCGGACAGGGTGATAGTGAGCAGTTCTTC. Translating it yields CATSGQGDSEQFF.